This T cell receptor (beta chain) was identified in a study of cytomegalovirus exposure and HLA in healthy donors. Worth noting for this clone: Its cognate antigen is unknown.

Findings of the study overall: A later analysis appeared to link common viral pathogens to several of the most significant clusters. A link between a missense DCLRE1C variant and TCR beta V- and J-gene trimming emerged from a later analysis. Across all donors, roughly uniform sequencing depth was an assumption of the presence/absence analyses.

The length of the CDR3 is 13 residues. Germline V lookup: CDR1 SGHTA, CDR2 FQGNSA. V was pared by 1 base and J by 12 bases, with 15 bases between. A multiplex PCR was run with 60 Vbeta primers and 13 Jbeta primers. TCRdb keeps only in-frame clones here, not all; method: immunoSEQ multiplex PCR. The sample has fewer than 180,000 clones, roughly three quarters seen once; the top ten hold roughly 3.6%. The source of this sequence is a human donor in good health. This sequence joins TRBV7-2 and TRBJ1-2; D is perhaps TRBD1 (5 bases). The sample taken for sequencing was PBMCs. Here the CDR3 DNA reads TGTGCCAGCAGCTTAGGAGGACCAGGGAGGGACACCTTC. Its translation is CASSLGGPGRDTF.